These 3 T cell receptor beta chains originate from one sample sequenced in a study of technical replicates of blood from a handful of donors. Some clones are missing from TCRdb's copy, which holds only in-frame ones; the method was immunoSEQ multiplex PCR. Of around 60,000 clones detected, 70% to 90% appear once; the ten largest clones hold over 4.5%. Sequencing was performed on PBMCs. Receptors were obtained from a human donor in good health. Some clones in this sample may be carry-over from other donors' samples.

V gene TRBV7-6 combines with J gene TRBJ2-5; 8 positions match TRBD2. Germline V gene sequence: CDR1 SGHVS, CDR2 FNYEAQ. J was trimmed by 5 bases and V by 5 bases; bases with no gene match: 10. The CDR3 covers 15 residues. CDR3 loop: CASSRLGGERETQYF. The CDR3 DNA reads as TGTGCCAGCAGCCGGCTCGGGGGGGAGCGGGAGACCCAGTACTTC.

CDR3 protein: CASSLGLATDTQYF. CDR3 in DNA: TGTGCCAGCAGCTTAGGGCTAGCCACAGATACGCAGTATTTT. The chain recombines TRBV7-2 with TRBJ2-3; D may be TRBD2 (5 bases). This CDR3 is 14 amino acids long. The germline V gene encodes CDR1 SGHTA and CDR2 FQGNSA. Trimming pared 1 base from V and 2 bases from J, leaving 7 bases between. Using reference TRBV7-2 and TRBJ2-3 for the parts outside the CDR3, the full variable domain is GAGVSQSPSNKVTEKGKDVELRCDPISGHTALYWYRQSLGQGLEFLIYFQGNSAPDKSGLPSDRFSAERTGGSVSTLTIQRTQQEDSAVYLCASSLGLATDTQYFGPGTRLTVL.

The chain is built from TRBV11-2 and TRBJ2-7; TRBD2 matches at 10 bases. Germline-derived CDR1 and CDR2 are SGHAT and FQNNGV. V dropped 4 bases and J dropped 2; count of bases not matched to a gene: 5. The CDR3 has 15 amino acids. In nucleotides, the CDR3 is TGTGCCAGCAGCTGGGGGACTAGCGTGCCCTACGAGCAGTACTTC. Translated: CASSWGTSVPYEQYF.